The 27 T cell receptor beta chains listed next were all sequenced from one sample in a study of metastatic and nonmetastatic thyroid tumors. Before thyroid surgery, none of the patients had received any treatment. TCRdb redid the clone calls on the PCR reads using MiXCR. The table includes over 20,000 clones, around 20% detected once. The sequenced sample was blood. These receptors came from a female donor with papillary thyroid cancer or a benign thyroid nodule (not recorded which). Some clones in this sample may be carry-over from other donors' samples.

This clone has a handful of counts. One end of the junction does not line up with germline, which may come from a read error. This CDR3 is also generated by other DNA sequences in the sample. This chain links TRBV24-1 with TRBJ1-2, with TRBD1 identical over 10 bases. The CDR3 totals 15 residues. CDR1 and CDR2 from the germline V gene are KGHDR and SFDVKD. The DNA for the CDR3 is TGTGCCACCAGTGATTTGCGGGTGACAGGGGGCGGCTACACATTC. Its protein product is CATSDLRVTGGGYTF.

This clone was seen a handful of times. Being one base from a much bigger clone, this may be a read error. The V gene is TRBV16, the J gene TRBJ1-1, with TRBD1 identical over 9 bases. CDR3 size: 14 residues. Per germline, CDR1 KGHSY and CDR2 FQNENV. Trimming removed 4 bases from V and 3 bases from J; junction bases left unmatched: 3. This CDR3 reads CASSRGQGHTEAFF. The DNA for the CDR3 is TGTGCCAGCAGCCGGGGACAGGGCCACACTGAAGCTTTCTTT.

Ten or more counts support this clone. The genes are TRBV7-3 and TRBJ2-7, with 8 bases identical to TRBD1. In germline, CDR1 is SGHTA, CDR2 FQGTGA. V was pared by 5 bases and J by 4 bases, with 7 bases of the junction left unmatched. This CDR3 is 14 amino acids long. The CDR3, as DNA: TGTGCCAGCAGCCCGACAGGGGTTAGTTACGAGCAGTACTTC. Translating it yields CASSPTGVSYEQYF.

This clone was counted at least ten times. The chain carries TRBV7-9 and TRBJ2-1, with TRBD2 matching over 7 bases. CDR1 and CDR2 from the germline V gene are SEHNR and FQNEAQ (reference sequence). V was clipped by 0 bases and J by 3 bases; unmatched bases: 5. CDR3 length: 16 amino acids. The CDR3 DNA sequence: TGTGCCAGCAGCTTAGCAGGGCGGGGGATCTACAATGAGCAGTTCTTC. Protein product: CASSLAGRGIYNEQFF. Full variable domain (rest looked up from reference TRBV7-9 and TRBJ2-1): DTGVSQNPRHKITKRGQNVTFRCDPISEHNRLYWYRQTLGQGPEFLTYFQNEAQLEKSRLLSDRFSAERPKGSFSTLEIQRTEQGDSAMYLCASSLAGRGIYNEQFFGPGTRLTVL.

This clone came up many times. The chain uses TRBV7-9 and TRBJ2-1, with D tentatively TRBD1 (6 bases). The CDR3 extends over 13 amino acids. Trimming removed 5 bases from V and 12 bases from J, with 17 bases in between. Germline assignment: CDR1 SEHNR and CDR2 FQNEAQ (reference sequence). CDR3 coding DNA: TGTGCCAGCAGCAAAAAGGGACAACAAAGGCAGTTCTTC. Its protein is CASSKKGQQRQFF.

This clone came up many times. CDR3 nucleotides: TGCAGTGCTAGACCCCTAGCGGGGGGGAAGTACGAGCAGTACTTC. This gives the protein CSARPLAGGKYEQYF. The chain employs TRBV20-1 and TRBJ2-7, with TRBD2 identical over 12 bases. V dropped 2 bases and J dropped 4; count of bases not matched to a gene: 6. The germline V gene has CDR1 DFQATT and CDR2 SNEGSKA (reference sequence). The CDR3 contains 15 residues.

This clone was detected many times. The chain joins TRBV11-2 to TRBJ1-2; 9 nucleotides line up with TRBD1. The CDR3 is 14 amino acids. After removal of 5 bases from V and 6 bases from J, the junction contained 7 bases not matched to a gene. Per the germline V gene, CDR1 is SGHAT and CDR2 is FQNNGV. The CDR3 nucleotides read TGTGCCAGCAGCCTCCAACAGGGGGCTCATGGCTACACCTTC. It encodes CASSLQQGAHGYTF.

This clone was seen at least ten times. The chain combines TRBV30 with TRBJ1-4, with unresolved D. This CDR3 comprises 13 residues. The V gene's germline CDR1 is GTSNPN and CDR2 SVGIG (reference sequence). V lost 5 bases and J 7 bases, leaving 14 bases between the germline ends. The CDR3 DNA is TGTGCCTGGGGGCTCCTGGGCGGTGAAAAACTGTTTTTT. Translated, it gives CAWGLLGGEKLFF.

By proportion, this clone is medium-sized. This chain's CDR3 is CASRLQGRGYTF. The DNA for the CDR3 is TGTGCCAGCAGACTCCAGGGACGCGGCTACACCTTC. The chain joins TRBV6-2 or TRBV6-3 to TRBJ1-2, with D possibly being TRBD1 (5 bases). Germline lookup yields CDR1 MNHEY and CDR2 SVGEGT. The CDR3 covers 12 residues. V was trimmed by 6 bases and J by 8 bases, leaving 13 bases between them.

This clone has only a few counts. The genes are TRBV6-1 and TRBJ1-3; D not certain. V was pared by 4 bases and J by 0 bases, with 4 bases between. Germline values: CDR1 MNHNS, CDR2 SASEGT. The CDR3 sequence is 13 residues long. The CDR3 DNA reads TGTGCCAGCAGTGCCTACTCTGGAAACACCATATATTTT. It yields the protein CASSAYSGNTIYF.

Note on this clone: One base away lies a much larger clone, so this may be a sequencing read error. The V gene is TRBV9, the J gene TRBJ2-1; TRBD2 agrees at 7 bases. The CDR3 extends over 14 amino acids. J gave up 5 bases and V 3 bases, and 5 bases lay outside the gene matches. The germline V gene encodes CDR1 SGDLS and CDR2 YYNGEE. The CDR3 DNA is TGTGCCAGCAGCGGGACTAGAGACAACAATGAGCAGTTCTTC. Translation gives CASSGTRDNNEQFF.

At least ten counts were recorded for this clone. The CDR3 loop is CSARDPSGGAEDTQYF. CDR3 bases: TGCAGTGCTAGAGACCCTAGCGGGGGGGCCGAAGATACGCAGTATTTT. The rearrangement links TRBV20-1 to TRBJ2-3, with 12 bases that match TRBD2. In germline, CDR1 is DFQATT, CDR2 SNEGSKA (reference sequence). After removal of 0 bases from V and 5 bases from J, the junction contained 6 bases not matched to a gene. The CDR3 runs to 16 residues.

This clone was detected ten times or more. This sequence joins TRBV28 and TRBJ2-5; TRBD1 agrees at 10 bases. CDR1 is MDHEN and CDR2 is SYDVKM in the germline V gene. CDR3 length: 18 residues. The ends lost 5 bases at V and 1 base at J; junction bases unmatched: 13. CDR3 in amino acids: CASSKDRGLAGLQETQYF. The DNA of the CDR3 is TGTGCCAGCAGTAAAGACAGGGGGCTGGCGGGGCTCCAAGAGACCCAGTACTTC.

This clone was seen ten or more times. The V call is TRBV6-1, the J call TRBJ1-4; possible D gene TRBD1, 6 bases. Trimming stripped 1 base from V and 6 bases from J, with 18 bases between. The length of the CDR3 is 17 residues. Germline V lookup: CDR1 MNHNS, CDR2 SASEGT. CDR3 protein: CASSEGPSGTPDEKLFF. The CDR3 DNA reads as TGTGCCAGCAGTGAAGGGCCCTCCGGGACACCTGATGAAAAACTGTTTTTT.

On this clone itself: A much larger clone is a single base away; this may be a read error. The same CDR3 can be traced to other DNA sequences in this sample. This chain links TRBV5-6 with TRBJ2-1; 8 bases align to TRBD1. CDR1 and CDR2 (germline): SGHDT, YYEEEE. This CDR3 region has 16 residues. V shed 3 bases, J shed 6 bases, and the junction held 11 bases outside the gene matches. The CDR3 spells CASSSLPGTGGNEQFF. CDR3 bases: TGTGCCAGCAGCTCGTTACCCGGGACAGGTGGCAATGAGCAGTTCTTC.

This clone was seen ten or more times. At one end, the junction sequence differs from germline, possibly due to a read error. J is TRBJ2-7 and V is TRBV2; TRBD2 agrees at 11 bases. This CDR3 is built from 15 residues. The germline V gene has CDR1 SNHLY and CDR2 FYNNEI. The CDR3 reads CASSETSGASHEQYF. The DNA for the CDR3 is TGTGCCAGCAGTGAGACTAGCGGGGCCTCCCACGAGCAGTACTTC.

The table lists this clone with many counts. The chain recombines TRBV28 with TRBJ1-4, with 9 bases lining up with TRBD1. The CDR3 has 17 residues. The V gene end was trimmed by 4 bases and the J gene end by 7 bases; junction bases not matched to a gene: 13. Germline V CDR1 and CDR2: MDHEN, SYDVKM. The DNA of the CDR3 is TGTGCCAGCAGTTCGACAGGGGGAGTTCAATATGGTGAAAAACTGTTTTTT. Translation gives CASSSTGGVQYGEKLFF.

Ten or more counts support this clone. The V and J genes are TRBV14 and TRBJ1-1; a possible D gene is TRBD1 (6 bases). Looked up from germline, CDR1 is SGHDN and CDR2 is FVKESK. This CDR3 spans 14 amino acids. The ends were cut back, 6 bases at V and 0 bases at J, with 11 bases in the middle. CDR3 nucleotide sequence: TGTGCCAGCAGTCACGACAGGATGAACACTGAAGCTTTCTTT. Protein sequence: CASSHDRMNTEAFF. The full variable domain, in which reference TRBV14 and TRBJ1-1 provide the parts outside the CDR3, is EAGVTQFPSHSVIEKGQTVTLRCDPISGHDNLYWYRRVMGKEIKFLLHFVKESKQDESGMPNNRFLAERTGGTYSTLKVQPAELEDSGVYFCASSHDRMNTEAFFGQGTRLTVV.

This clone turned up a few times. This sequence joins TRBV19 and TRBJ1-2; 9 bases align to TRBD1. Trimming cost V 7 bases and J 8 bases; bases outside gene matches: 14. CDR3 length: 15 residues. In germline, CDR1 is LNHDA, CDR2 SQIVND (reference sequence). CDR3 in DNA: TGTGCCAGTACCGGGGGGGACAGGGTATTCAGAGGCTACACCTTC. Its protein is CASTGGDRVFRGYTF.

This clone has at least ten counts. The chain joins TRBV7-8 to TRBJ1-1; 9 bases map to TRBD1. CDR1 and CDR2 (germline): SGHVS, FQNEAQ. CDR3 size: 15 residues. With V trimmed by 3 bases and J by 0 bases, 2 bases remained unmatched. CDR3 nucleotides: TGTGCCAGCAGCTTGAACAGGGGGCTGAACACTGAAGCTTTCTTT. It specifies CASSLNRGLNTEAFF.

This clone was observed at least ten times. The chain recombines TRBV5-1 with TRBJ1-3; D remains ambiguous. Per germline, CDR1 SGHRS and CDR2 YFSETQ. V lost 1 base and J lost 0, with 5 bases in between. This CDR3 region has 14 residues. DNA for the CDR3: TGCGCCAGCAGCTTGAGCAGCTCTGGAAACACCATATATTTT. Translation gives CASSLSSSGNTIYF.

There are many counts of this clone. J is TRBJ1-1 and V is TRBV6-1; D remains unclear. Per the germline V gene, CDR1 is MNHNS and CDR2 is SASEGT. Trimming took 8 bases from V and 3 from J, leaving 7 bases between them. The CDR3 runs 11 residues. CDR3 in amino acids: CASVIYTEAFF. The CDR3 DNA reads TGTGCCAGCGTTATCTACACTGAAGCTTTCTTT.

This chain connects TRBV5-1 to TRBJ1-2; D call uncertain. The CDR3 extends over 13 amino acids. The V end lost 2 bases, the J end lost 10 bases, and 15 bases lay between the germline ends. The germline V gene encodes CDR1 SGHRS and CDR2 YFSETQ. Here the CDR3 DNA reads TGCGCCAGCAGCTTAGGCAGCAGCTATTTCTACACCTTC. Its translation is CASSLGSSYFYTF.

The sample holds many counts of this clone. The chain combines TRBV19 with TRBJ2-7; 8 nucleotides agree with TRBD2. CDR1 and CDR2 from the germline V gene are LNHDA and SQIVND (reference sequence). CDR3 length: 15 residues. V lost 10 bases to trimming and J lost 0 bases; unmatched junction nucleotides: 11. The CDR3 sequence: CATSGGVVDSYEQYF. CDR3 nucleotide sequence: TGTGCCACCTCGGGGGGGGTGGTGGACTCCTACGAGCAGTACTTC.

This clone was detected ten times or more. This rearrangement joins TRBV7-2 to TRBJ2-7; weak D call: TRBD1 (5 bases). Between the trimmed V and J ends, which lost 3 bases and 0 bases, there was a span of 15 bases. Germline CDR1 SGHTA, CDR2 FQGNSA. The CDR3 has 16 amino acids. DNA for the CDR3: TGTGCCAGCAGCTTGGCAGGGCGCGGTGTCTCCTACGAGCAGTACTTC. Protein product: CASSLAGRGVSYEQYF.

This clone was seen at least ten times. This rearrangement joins TRBV5-1 to TRBJ1-3; D is undetermined. CDR1 and CDR2 (germline): SGHRS, YFSETQ. V was clipped by 0 bases and J by 0 bases, with 10 bases between them. The CDR3 sequence is 16 residues long. The CDR3 here is CASSLAARTSGNTIYF. In DNA form, the CDR3 reads TGCGCCAGCAGCTTGGCCGCCAGGACCTCTGGAAACACCATATATTTT.

In its sample, this clone was seen many times. The rearrangement joins TRBV4-3 to TRBJ2-7; tentatively, D is TRBD1 (6 bases). The germline V gene encodes CDR1 LGHNA and CDR2 YSLEER. The CDR3 is made up of 15 amino acids. V gave up 0 bases and J gave up 10 bases, with 19 bases separating them. The CDR3 DNA sequence: TGCGCCAGCAGCCAAGATGGGACACCCAGTATGTTACAGTACTTC. Translated: CASSQDGTPSMLQYF.